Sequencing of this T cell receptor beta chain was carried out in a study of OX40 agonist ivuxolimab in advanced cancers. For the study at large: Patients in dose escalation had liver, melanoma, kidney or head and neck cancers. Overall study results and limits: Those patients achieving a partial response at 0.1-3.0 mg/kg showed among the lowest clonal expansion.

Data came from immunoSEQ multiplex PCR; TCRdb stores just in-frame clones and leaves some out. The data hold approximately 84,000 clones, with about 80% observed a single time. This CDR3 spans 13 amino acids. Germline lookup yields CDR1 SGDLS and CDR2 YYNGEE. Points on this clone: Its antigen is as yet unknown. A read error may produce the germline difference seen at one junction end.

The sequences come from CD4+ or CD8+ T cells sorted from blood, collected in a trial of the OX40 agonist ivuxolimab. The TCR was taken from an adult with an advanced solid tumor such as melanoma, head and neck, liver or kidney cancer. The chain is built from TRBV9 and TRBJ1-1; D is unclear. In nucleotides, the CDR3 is TGTGCCGGCAGCGTCCAGGTAGAGACTGAAGCTTTCTTT. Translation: CAGSVQVETEAFF.